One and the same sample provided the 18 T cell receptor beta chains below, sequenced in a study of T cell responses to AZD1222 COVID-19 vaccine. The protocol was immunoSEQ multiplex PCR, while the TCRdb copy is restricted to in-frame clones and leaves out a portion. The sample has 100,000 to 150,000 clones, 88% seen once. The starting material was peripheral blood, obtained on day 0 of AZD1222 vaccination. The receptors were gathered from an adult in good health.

This chain's CDR3 is CASSYYRPHNEQFF. The CDR3 DNA follows: TGTGCCAGCAGCTATTACAGGCCCCACAATGAGCAGTTCTTC. The chain has TRBV5-6 and TRBJ2-1; D is perhaps TRBD1 (5 bases). Germline values: CDR1 SGHDT, CDR2 YYEEEE. Deletions cut 3 bases from V and 5 bases from J, with 12 bases between. This CDR3 has 14 amino acids.

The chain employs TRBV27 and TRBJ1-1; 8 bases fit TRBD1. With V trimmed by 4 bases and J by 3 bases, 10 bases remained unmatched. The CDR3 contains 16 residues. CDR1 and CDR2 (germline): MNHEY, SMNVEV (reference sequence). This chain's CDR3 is CASSWGRGRVDTEAFF. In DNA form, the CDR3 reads TGTGCCAGCAGTTGGGGCAGGGGGCGAGTTGACACTGAAGCTTTCTTT.

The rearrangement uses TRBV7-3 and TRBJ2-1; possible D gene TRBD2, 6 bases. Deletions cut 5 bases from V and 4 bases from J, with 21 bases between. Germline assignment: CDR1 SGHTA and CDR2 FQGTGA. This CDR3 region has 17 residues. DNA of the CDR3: TGTGCCAGCAGCCCGACCGGGGGTTATAACCGGTACAATGAGCAGTTCTTC. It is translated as CASSPTGGYNRYNEQFF.

In DNA, the CDR3 is TGTGCCAGCAGTTATGGGACGGTCTACGAGCAGTACTTC. Its translation is CASSYGTVYEQYF. The rearrangement uses TRBV6-6 and TRBJ2-7; TRBD1 or TRBD2 may be the D gene (5 bases each). This CDR3 comprises 13 residues. Germline V gene data show CDR1 as MNHNY and CDR2 as SVGAGI (reference sequence). The ends were cut back, 3 bases at V and 3 bases at J, with 9 bases in the middle.

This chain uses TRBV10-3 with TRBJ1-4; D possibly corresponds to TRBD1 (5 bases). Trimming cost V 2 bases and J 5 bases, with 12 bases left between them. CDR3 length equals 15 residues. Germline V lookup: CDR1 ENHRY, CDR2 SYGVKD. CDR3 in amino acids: CAISERGTGNEKLFF. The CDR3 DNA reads TGTGCCATCAGTGAGCGGGGGACGGGAAATGAAAAACTGTTTTTT.

CDR3: CASSYLGIAGGTDTQYF. The CDR3 region has the DNA TGTGCCAGCAGTTACCTCGGAATAGCGGGGGGCACAGATACGCAGTATTTT. This chain links TRBV6-2 or TRBV6-3 with TRBJ2-3, with 9 bases aligning to TRBD2. The V gene's germline CDR1 is MNHEY and CDR2 SVGEGT. CDR3 size: 17 residues. V was pared by 2 bases and J by 1 base, with 7 bases of the junction left unmatched.

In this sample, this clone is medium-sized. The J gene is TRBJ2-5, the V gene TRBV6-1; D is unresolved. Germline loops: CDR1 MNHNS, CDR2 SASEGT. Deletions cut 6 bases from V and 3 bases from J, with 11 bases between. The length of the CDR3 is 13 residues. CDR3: CASSKDEKETQYF. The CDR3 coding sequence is TGTGCCAGCAGCAAGGACGAAAAAGAGACCCAGTACTTC.

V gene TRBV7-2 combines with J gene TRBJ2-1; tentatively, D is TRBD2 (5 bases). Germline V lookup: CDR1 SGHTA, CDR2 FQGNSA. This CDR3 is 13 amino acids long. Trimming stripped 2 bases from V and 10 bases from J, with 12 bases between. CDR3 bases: TGTGCCAGCAGCTTATTAGCAGAGGGAGAGCAGTTCTTC. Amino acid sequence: CASSLLAEGEQFF.

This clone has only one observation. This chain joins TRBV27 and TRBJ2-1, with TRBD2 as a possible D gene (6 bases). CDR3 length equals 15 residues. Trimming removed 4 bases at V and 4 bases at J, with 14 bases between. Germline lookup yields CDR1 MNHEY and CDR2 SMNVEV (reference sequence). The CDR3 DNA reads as TGTGCCAGCAGTTCCGCCACGGGACTTTACAATGAGCAGTTCTTC. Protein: CASSSATGLYNEQFF.

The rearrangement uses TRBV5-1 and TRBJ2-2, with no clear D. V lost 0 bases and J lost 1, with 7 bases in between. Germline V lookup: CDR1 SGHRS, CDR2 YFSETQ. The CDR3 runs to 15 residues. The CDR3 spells CASSLGQENTGELFF. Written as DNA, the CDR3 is TGCGCCAGCAGCTTGGGCCAGGAGAACACCGGGGAGCTGTTTTTT.

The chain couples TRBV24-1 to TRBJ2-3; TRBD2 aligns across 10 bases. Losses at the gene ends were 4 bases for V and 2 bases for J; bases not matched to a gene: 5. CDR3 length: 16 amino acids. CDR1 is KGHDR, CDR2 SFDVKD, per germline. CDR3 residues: CATSEGSGGLTDTQYF. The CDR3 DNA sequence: TGTGCCACCAGTGAGGGTAGCGGGGGGCTCACAGATACGCAGTATTTT.

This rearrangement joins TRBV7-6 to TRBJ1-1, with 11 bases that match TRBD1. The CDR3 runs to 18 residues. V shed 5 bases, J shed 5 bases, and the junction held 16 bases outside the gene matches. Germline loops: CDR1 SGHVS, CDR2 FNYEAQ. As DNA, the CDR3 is TGTGCCAGCAGCCCTAACCTTTGGGGGACAGGGGGGGATACTGAAGCTTTCTTT. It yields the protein CASSPNLWGTGGDTEAFF.

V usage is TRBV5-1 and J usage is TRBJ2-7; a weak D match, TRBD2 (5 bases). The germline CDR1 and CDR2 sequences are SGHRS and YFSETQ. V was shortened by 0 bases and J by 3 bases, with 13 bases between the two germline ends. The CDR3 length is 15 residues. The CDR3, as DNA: TGCGCCAGCAGCTTGGGGTCGGGGTTCCGCTACGAGCAGTACTTC. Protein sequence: CASSLGSGFRYEQYF.

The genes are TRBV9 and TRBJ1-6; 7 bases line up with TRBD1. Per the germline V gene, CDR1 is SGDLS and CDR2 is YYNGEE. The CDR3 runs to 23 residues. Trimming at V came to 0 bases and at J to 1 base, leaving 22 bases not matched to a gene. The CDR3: CASSVGPLGRQGQHGSYNSPLHF. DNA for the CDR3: TGTGCCAGCAGCGTAGGTCCCCTAGGCCGACAGGGACAACATGGGTCCTATAATTCACCCCTCCACTTT.

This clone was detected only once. In DNA form, the CDR3 reads TGTGCCACCAGTGAACCCCCGGGAGGGGGCACCGGGGAGCTGTTTTTT. This sequence encodes CATSEPPGGGTGELFF. The chain links TRBV24-1 to TRBJ2-2; 8 bases line up with TRBD2. Per the germline V gene, CDR1 is KGHDR and CDR2 is SFDVKD. Losses at the gene ends were 4 bases for V and 4 bases for J; bases not matched to a gene: 7. This CDR3 has 16 amino acids.

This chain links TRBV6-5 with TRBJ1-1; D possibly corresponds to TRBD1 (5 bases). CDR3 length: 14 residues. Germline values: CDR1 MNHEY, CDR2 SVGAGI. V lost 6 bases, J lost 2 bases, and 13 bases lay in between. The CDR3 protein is CASSNRSPNTEAFF. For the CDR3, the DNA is TGTGCCAGCAGCAACAGGTCGCCCAACACTGAAGCTTTCTTT.

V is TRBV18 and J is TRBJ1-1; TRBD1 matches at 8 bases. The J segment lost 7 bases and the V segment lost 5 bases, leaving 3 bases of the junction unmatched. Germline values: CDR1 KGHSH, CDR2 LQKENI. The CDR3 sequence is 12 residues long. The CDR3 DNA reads TGTGCCAGCTCAAAGGACAGGGTTGAAGCTTTCTTT. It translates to CASSKDRVEAFF.

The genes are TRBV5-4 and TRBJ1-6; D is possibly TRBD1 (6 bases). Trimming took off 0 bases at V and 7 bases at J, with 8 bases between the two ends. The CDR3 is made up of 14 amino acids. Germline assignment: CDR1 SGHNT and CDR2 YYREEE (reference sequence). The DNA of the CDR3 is TGTGCCAGCAGCTTGGCAGGGGTCAATTCACCCCTCCACTTT. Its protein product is CASSLAGVNSPLHF.